This TCR beta chain was captured by sequencing in a study of cytomegalovirus exposure and HLA in healthy donors. Study-wide background: About 82 million unique TCRs from HLA-typed donors were held in an early release of data.

Deletions cut 1 base from V and 1 base from J, with 11 bases between. The CDR3 has 15 residues. CDR1 is SEHNR, CDR2 FQNEAQ, per germline (reference sequence). PCR primers comprised 60 Vbeta and 13 Jbeta primers. Profiling relied on immunoSEQ multiplex PCR, and the TCRdb table lists in-frame clones only, not all of them. The sample has under 200,000 clones, more than 65% seen once; the top ten hold roughly 0.5%. Sequencing input: PBMCs. The clonotype was recovered from a woman aged 50 to 65 in good health and CMV-seronegative. The V and J genes are TRBV7-9 and TRBJ2-7; D is possibly TRBD1 (6 bases). In nucleotides, the CDR3 is TGTGCCAGCAGCTTAGTGGGCAGGGGATCCTACGAGCAGTACTTC. This encodes CASSLVGRGSYEQYF.